A single sample is the source of the 18 T cell receptor beta chains below, sequenced in a study of regulatory T cells in long-lasting Graves disease. The sample's time point: newly diagnosed GD, antithyroid drugs for less than 3 months. From PBMCs, RNA was extracted and then used to make the TCR library. Sequencing libraries for TCR beta were prepared with iRepertoire HTBI primers and Arm-PCR of CDR3 regions. MiXCR, applied by TCRdb to the multiplex PCR reads, yields one record per CDR3 protein. The table records about 220,000 distinct CDR3 sequences, about 19% of them present only once. These same records also appear under a second study, on T cells in Graves' hyperthyroidism and ophthalmopathy.

The sample consisted of peripheral blood mononuclear cells (PBMCs), taken at new diagnosis, from a patient treated with antithyroid drugs. These receptors originate from a woman aged 25 to 39 with Graves disease.

This clonotype was picked up a small number of times. The V gene is TRBV19, the J gene TRBJ2-5, with TRBD1 matching 7 bases. The junction had 7 bases not matched to a gene; V was cut back by 2 bases and J by 4 bases. The CDR3 consists of 15 residues. Germline V lookup: CDR1 LNHDA, CDR2 SQIVND (reference sequence). The DNA for the CDR3 is TGTGCCAGTAGTATAAAGGGGGCCATGAGAGAGACCCAGTACTTC. Protein: CASSIKGAMRETQYF.

This clonotype has at least ten counts. The chain carries TRBV20-1 and TRBJ2-7; D uncertain. Germline V gene lookup returns CDR1 DFQATT and CDR2 SNEGSKA (reference sequence). This CDR3 region has 13 residues. Trimming shortened V by 3 bases and J by 4 bases, and 13 bases separated the two germline ends. CDR3 coding DNA: TGCAGTGCTAGCTCGGGCCGAGTTTACGAGCAGTACTTC. Amino acids: CSASSGRVYEQYF.

This clonotype was seen ten or more times. V gene TRBV7-9 combines with J gene TRBJ1-4, with D uncertain. Trimming removed 1 base at V and 0 bases at J, with 15 bases between. Germline V gene data show CDR1 as SEHNR and CDR2 as FQNEAQ (reference sequence). The CDR3 has 18 amino acids. CDR3 sequence: CASSLVVLIPATNEKLFF. The CDR3 DNA reads as TGTGCCAGCAGCTTAGTGGTACTAATCCCTGCAACTAATGAAAAACTGTTTTTT.

The sample holds many counts of this clonotype. The J gene is TRBJ1-1, the V gene TRBV30; 8 nucleotides line up with TRBD1. Germline loops: CDR1 GTSNPN, CDR2 SVGIG (reference sequence). This CDR3 region has 16 residues. V trimming: 3 bases; J trimming: 0 bases; junction bases outside the gene matches: 9. DNA of the CDR3: TGTGCCTGGAGCCCAGGGGGCGCCATGCTGAACACTGAAGCTTTCTTT. Encoded protein: CAWSPGGAMLNTEAFF. Looking up the rest from reference TRBV30 and TRBJ1-1 gives the full variable domain: SQTIHQWPATLVQPVGSPLSLECTVEGTSNPNLYWYRQAAGRGLQLLFYSVGIGQISSEVPQNLSASRPQDRQFILSSKKLLLSDSGFYLCAWSPGGAMLNTEAFFGQGTRLTVV.

The rearrangement joins TRBV19 to TRBJ1-5; D call uncertain. V was shortened by 2 bases and J by 2 bases, with 10 bases between the two germline ends. Per germline, CDR1 LNHDA and CDR2 SQIVND (reference sequence). The CDR3 has 15 residues. The CDR3 DNA reads TGTGCCAGTAGTATAACGGGCAGTCGCAATCAGCCCCAGCATTTT. This encodes CASSITGSRNQPQHF.

The chain uses TRBV24-1 and TRBJ2-7; D not certain. V gave up 4 bases and J gave up 0 bases, with 15 bases separating them. The CDR3 sequence is 16 residues long. Germline CDR1 is KGHDR and CDR2 is SFDVKD. The CDR3 DNA reads TGTGCCACCAGTGACCTGTTCGTACCTTCCTCCTACGAGCAGTACTTC. It is translated as CATSDLFVPSSYEQYF.

This clonotype has a count of ten or more. The J gene is TRBJ2-1, the V gene TRBV11-2; D is unclear. The CDR3 sequence is 15 residues long. The germline gives CDR1 SGHAT, CDR2 FQNNGV. V gave up 4 bases and J gave up 4 bases, with 14 bases separating them. In DNA form, the CDR3 reads TGTGCCAGCAGCTCAACCCCTTTAGAATACAATGAGCAGTTCTTC. Translated, it gives CASSSTPLEYNEQFF.

The V gene is TRBV20-1, the J gene TRBJ1-1, with 8 bases that match TRBD1. The CDR3 is 13 residues long. Germline values: CDR1 DFQATT, CDR2 SNEGSKA (reference sequence). The J segment lost 4 bases and the V segment lost 3 bases, leaving 4 bases of the junction unmatched. The CDR3 sequence is CSASIRGRTEAFF. Written as DNA, the CDR3 is TGCAGTGCTAGCATCAGGGGGCGCACTGAAGCTTTCTTT.

This clonotype was observed at least ten times. This sequence joins TRBV6-1 and TRBJ2-3, with D tentatively TRBD1 (6 bases). This CDR3 comprises 14 residues. V lost 8 bases to trimming and J lost 0 bases, with 12 bases between them. Germline V gene data show CDR1 as MNHNS and CDR2 as SASEGT. CDR3 in DNA: TGTGCCAGCCAGTGGGGGCCTAGCACAGATACGCAGTATTTT. Protein sequence: CASQWGPSTDTQYF.

The rearrangement joins TRBV28 to TRBJ2-3, with TRBD1 matching over 7 bases. Germline CDR1 is MDHEN and CDR2 is SYDVKM. Trimming took 5 bases from V and 6 from J; bases not matched to a gene: 8. This CDR3 region has 14 residues. CDR3 bases: TGTGCCAGCAGTCCCCTATCGACAGGGGATACGCAGTATTTT. Translation: CASSPLSTGDTQYF.

There are a few counts of this clonotype. This chain connects TRBV12-3 or TRBV12-4 to TRBJ1-2; D uncertain. The length of the CDR3 is 12 residues. With 6 bases removed from V and 1 base from J, the gap between germline ends came to 6 bases. The CDR3 nucleotides read TGTGCCAGCAGGCGGATTAACTATGGCTACACCTTC. Residues: CASRRINYGYTF.

This sequence joins TRBV28 and TRBJ1-2, with 9 positions matching TRBD1. CDR1 and CDR2 from the germline V gene are MDHEN and SYDVKM. The CDR3 is 16 amino acids. Trimming at V came to 4 bases and at J to 2 bases, leaving 8 bases not matched to a gene. For the CDR3, the DNA is TGTGCCAGCAGTTCCACCGGGACAGGGACAAACTATGGCTACACCTTC. Protein: CASSSTGTGTNYGYTF.

The chain links TRBV18 to TRBJ1-1; D may be TRBD1 (5 bases). CDR1 is KGHSH and CDR2 is LQKENI in the germline V gene. This CDR3 is built from 14 residues. Trimming stripped 4 bases from V and 1 base from J, with 10 bases between. The CDR3 nucleotides are TGTGCCAGCTCACTGTGGGGGGAGAACACTGAAGCTTTCTTT. It specifies CASSLWGENTEAFF.

Regarding this clonotype: A junction end diverges from the germline sequence, so it may reflect a read error. The V gene is TRBV12-3 or TRBV12-4, the J gene TRBJ2-7, with 11 bases lining up with TRBD1. The CDR3 length is 15 residues. CDR3 loop: CASSGPGQGGYGQYF. In DNA form, the CDR3 reads TGTGCCAGCAGTGGACCGGGACAGGGGGGCTACGGGCAGTACTTC.

This clonotype was recorded only once. The CDR3 carries no conserved terminal phenylalanine or tryptophan, so it likely arises from a read error. The limits of the CDR3 on the DNA are not certain, so only TCRdb's listed CDR3 is given. The genes are TRBV20-1 and TRBJ1-5; the table's D call, TRBD1, was not checked against the DNA. The CDR3 is 20 amino acids in total, end residues counted. Germline V gene lookup returns CDR1 DFQATT and CDR2 SNEGSKA (reference sequence). This chain's CDR3 is CSATTLGSGQGLISDQPQLL.

This clonotype was picked up many times. The chain uses TRBV6-5 and TRBJ1-5, with TRBD1 as a possible D gene (5 bases). The CDR3 sequence is 14 residues long. V dropped 0 bases and J dropped 7 bases, with 10 bases sitting between them. Germline assignment: CDR1 MNHEY and CDR2 SVGAGI. The CDR3 region is CASSYSGDLQPQHF. CDR3 DNA: TGTGCCAGCAGTTACTCGGGGGATTTGCAGCCCCAGCATTTT.

The sample holds many counts of this clonotype. As DNA, the CDR3 is TGTGCCAGCAGTACGCGACAGGCGAACAATCAGCCCCAGCATTTT. Translation gives CASSTRQANNQPQHF. The chain employs TRBV6-2 or TRBV6-3 and TRBJ1-5; D is perhaps TRBD1 (6 bases). The CDR3 is 15 residues long. Germline CDR1 is MNHEY and CDR2 is SVGEGT. Trimming shortened V by 5 bases and J by 3 bases, and 14 bases separated the two germline ends.

A remark on this clonotype: A read error is likely here: a far larger clone is one base away. J is TRBJ2-7 and V is TRBV7-2, with 12 bases fitting TRBD2. Trimming removed 5 bases from V and 2 bases from J; junction bases left unmatched: 1. The germline gives CDR1 SGHTA, CDR2 FQGNSA. This CDR3 has 14 amino acids. In nucleotides, the CDR3 is TGTGCCAGCAGCCCTAGCGGGAGGGCCTACGAGCAGTACTTC. Protein: CASSPSGRAYEQYF.